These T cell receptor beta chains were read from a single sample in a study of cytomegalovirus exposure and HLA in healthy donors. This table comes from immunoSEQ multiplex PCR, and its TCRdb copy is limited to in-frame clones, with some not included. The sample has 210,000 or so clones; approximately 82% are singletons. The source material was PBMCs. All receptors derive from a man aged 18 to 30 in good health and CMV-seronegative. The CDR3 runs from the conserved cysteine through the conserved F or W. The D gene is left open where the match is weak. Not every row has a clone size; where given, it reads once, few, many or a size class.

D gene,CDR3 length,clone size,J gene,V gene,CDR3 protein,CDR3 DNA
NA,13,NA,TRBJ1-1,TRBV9,CASSPGWDTEAFF,TGTGCCAGCAGCCCCGGGTGGGACACTGAAGCTTTCTTT
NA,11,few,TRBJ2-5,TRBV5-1,CASSYKETQYF,TGCGCCAGCAGCTATAAAGAGACCCAGTACTTC
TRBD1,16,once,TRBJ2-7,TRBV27,CASTPTHTGTGDEQYF,TGTGCCAGCACCCCTACCCATACCGGGACAGGGGACGAGCAGTACTTC
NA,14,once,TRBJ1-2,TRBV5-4,CASSHYTHNYGYTF,TGTGCCAGCAGCCACTACACCCATAACTATGGCTACACCTTC
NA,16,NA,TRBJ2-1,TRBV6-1,CASSAGISPSYNEQFF,TGTGCCAGCAGTGCGGGGATCTCGCCTTCCTACAATGAGCAGTTCTTC
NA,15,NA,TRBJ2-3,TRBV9,CASSVAGDRLGTQYF,TGTGCCAGCAGCGTAGCAGGGGACCGGCTCGGTACGCAGTATTTT
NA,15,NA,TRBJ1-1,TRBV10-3,CAISREGGTTSEAFF,TGTGCCATCAGTAGGGAGGGAGGGACAACTTCTGAAGCTTTCTTT
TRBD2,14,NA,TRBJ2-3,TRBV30,CAWSVLAGTDTQYF,TGTGCCTGGAGTGTGCTAGCGGGCACAGATACGCAGTATTTT
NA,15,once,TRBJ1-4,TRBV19,CASSSAATSDEKLFF,TGTGCCAGTAGTTCCGCGGCCACTTCGGATGAAAAACTGTTTTTT
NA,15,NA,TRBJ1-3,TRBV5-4,CASSLGGTSGNTIYF,TGTGCCAGCAGCTTGGGGGGCACCTCTGGAAACACCATATATTTT
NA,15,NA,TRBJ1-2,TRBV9,CASSADLSGPSGYTF,TGTGCCAGCAGCGCGGACTTATCAGGCCCCTCCGGCTACACCTTC
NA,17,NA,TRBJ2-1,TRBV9,CASSVGQRSAPYNEQFF,TGTGCCAGCAGCGTCGGACAGAGATCCGCTCCCTACAATGAGCAGTTCTTC
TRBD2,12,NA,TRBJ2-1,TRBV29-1,CSVSGLDDEQFF,TGCAGCGTTTCAGGACTAGACGATGAGCAGTTCTTC
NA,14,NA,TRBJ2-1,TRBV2,CASRTPRGAAEQFF,TGTGCCAGCAGGACCCCCCGGGGGGCGGCTGAGCAGTTCTTC
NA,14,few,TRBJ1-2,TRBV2,CASTLIDSNYGYTF,TGTGCCAGCACCCTCATCGACAGCAACTATGGCTACACCTTC
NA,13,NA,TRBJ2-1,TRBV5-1,CASSLTLSEGQFF,TGCGCCAGCAGCTTGACCCTCTCGGAGGGGCAGTTCTTC
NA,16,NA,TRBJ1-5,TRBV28,CASSPSPEAVSQPQHF,TGTGCCAGCAGTCCCTCCCCCGAGGCAGTTAGCCAGCCCCAGCATTTT
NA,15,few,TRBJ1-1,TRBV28,CASSGLGVADTEAFF,TGTGCCAGCAGTGGCCTAGGGGTGGCAGACACTGAAGCTTTCTTT
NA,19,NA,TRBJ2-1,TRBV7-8,CASSSRGLAGASPYNEQFF,TGTGCCAGCAGCTCCCGAGGGCTGGCTGGAGCTAGTCCCTACAATGAGCAGTTCTTC
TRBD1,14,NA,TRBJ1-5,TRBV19,CASSMDRLNQPQHF,TGTGCCAGTAGTATGGACAGGCTCAATCAGCCCCAGCATTTT
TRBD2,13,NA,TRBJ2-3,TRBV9,CASSPSGSNAQYF,TGTGCCAGCAGTCCTAGCGGGAGTAATGCGCAGTATTTT
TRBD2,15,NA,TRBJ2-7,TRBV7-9,CASSLRLAGLGGQYF,TGTGCCAGCAGCCTACGACTAGCGGGATTGGGGGGGCAGTACTTC
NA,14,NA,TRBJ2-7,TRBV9,CASSVGGGTFEQYF,TGTGCCAGCAGCGTAGGGGGCGGGACTTTCGAGCAGTACTTC
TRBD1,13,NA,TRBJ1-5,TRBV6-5,CASSFTGAQPQHF,TGTGCCAGCAGTTTTACAGGGGCCCAGCCCCAGCATTTT
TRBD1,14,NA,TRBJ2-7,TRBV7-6,CASSPGQVSYEQYF,TGTGCCAGCAGCCCGGGACAGGTTTCCTACGAGCAGTACTTC
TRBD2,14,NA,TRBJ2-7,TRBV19,CASRLAGGPYEQYF,TGTGCCAGTAGACTAGCGGGAGGGCCCTACGAGCAGTACTTC
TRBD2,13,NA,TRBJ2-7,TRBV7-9,CASTWTSSYEQYF,TGTGCCAGCACCTGGACTAGCTCCTACGAGCAGTACTTC
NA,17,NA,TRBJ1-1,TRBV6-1,CASSEAHWVEGNTEAFF,TGTGCCAGCAGTGAAGCCCACTGGGTGGAGGGGAACACTGAAGCTTTCTTT
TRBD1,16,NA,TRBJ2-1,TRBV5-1,CASSLEWTGDYNEQFF,TGCGCCAGCAGCTTGGAGTGGACAGGGGACTACAATGAGCAGTTCTTC
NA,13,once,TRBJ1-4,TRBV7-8,CASSSATNEKLFF,TGTGCCAGCAGCTCTGCAACTAATGAAAAACTGTTTTTT
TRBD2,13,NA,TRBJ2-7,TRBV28,CASSSLAGYEQYF,TGTGCCAGCAGTTCACTAGCGGGGTACGAGCAGTACTTC
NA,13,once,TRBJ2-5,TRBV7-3,CASSFAQGETQYF,TGTGCCAGCAGCTTCGCACAGGGAGAGACCCAGTACTTC
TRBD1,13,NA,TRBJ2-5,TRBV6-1,CASRGTGEETQYF,TGTGCCAGCAGGGGGACAGGGGAAGAGACCCAGTACTTC
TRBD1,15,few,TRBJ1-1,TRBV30,CAWSVSRTGDGEAFF,TGTGCCTGGAGTGTATCACGGACAGGGGACGGGGAAGCTTTCTTT
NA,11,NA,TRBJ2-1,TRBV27,CASSVSGEQFF,TGTGCCAGCAGTGTTAGCGGTGAGCAGTTCTTC
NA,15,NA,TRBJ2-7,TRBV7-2,CASSHPPAVSYEQYF,TGTGCCAGCAGCCACCCCCCGGCGGTCTCCTACGAGCAGTACTTC
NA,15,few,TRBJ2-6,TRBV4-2,CASSPQDSGANVLTF,TGTGCCAGCAGCCCCCAGGACTCTGGGGCCAACGTCCTGACTTTC
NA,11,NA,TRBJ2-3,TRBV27,CASKEGYTQYF,TGTGCCAGCAAAGAGGGATATACGCAGTATTTT
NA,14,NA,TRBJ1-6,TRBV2,CASSGKGYNSPLHF,TGTGCCAGCAGTGGGAAGGGGTATAATTCACCCCTCCACTTT
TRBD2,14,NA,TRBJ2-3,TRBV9,CASSPGGGTDTQYF,TGTGCCAGCAGCCCGGGAGGTGGCACAGATACGCAGTATTTT
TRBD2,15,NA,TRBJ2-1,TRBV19,CASSIRTSGRNEQFF,TGTGCCAGTAGTATCCGGACTAGCGGGAGAAATGAGCAGTTCTTC
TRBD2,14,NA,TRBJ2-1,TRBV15,CATSRGLAGNEQFF,TGTGCCACCAGCAGAGGCCTAGCGGGTAATGAGCAGTTCTTC
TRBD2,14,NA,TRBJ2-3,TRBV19,CASSILAGFDTQYF,TGTGCCAGTAGTATCCTAGCGGGATTTGATACGCAGTATTTT
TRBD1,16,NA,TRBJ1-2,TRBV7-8,CASSFSDRGANYGYTF,TGTGCCAGCAGCTTTTCGGACAGGGGAGCTAACTATGGCTACACCTTC
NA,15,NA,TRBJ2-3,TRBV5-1,CASSLGAGLTDTQYF,TGCGCCAGCAGCTTGGGGGCAGGGCTCACAGATACGCAGTATTTT
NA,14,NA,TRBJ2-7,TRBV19,CASSSGIGNYEQYF,TGTGCCAGTAGCTCCGGGATAGGGAACTACGAGCAGTACTTC
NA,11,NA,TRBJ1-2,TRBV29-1,CSVENRDGYTF,TGCAGCGTTGAGAACAGGGATGGCTACACCTTC
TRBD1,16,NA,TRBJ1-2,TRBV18,CASSFSEGAANYGYTF,TGTGCCAGCTCCTTCTCGGAGGGGGCAGCTAACTATGGCTACACCTTC
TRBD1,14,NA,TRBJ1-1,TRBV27,CASSPGTANTEAFF,TGTGCCAGCAGTCCCGGGACAGCGAACACTGAAGCTTTCTTT
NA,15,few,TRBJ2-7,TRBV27,CASSHPGGGLYEQYF,TGTGCCAGCAGTCACCCTGGGGGGGGCCTTTACGAGCAGTACTTC
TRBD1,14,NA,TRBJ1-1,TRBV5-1,CASSMGQPNTEAFF,TGCGCCAGCAGCATGGGACAGCCTAACACTGAAGCTTTCTTT